Each of the 5 T cell receptor beta chains below was sequenced from the same sample in a study of T cell responses to AZD1222 COVID-19 vaccine. Produced via immunoSEQ multiplex PCR; TCRdb's table is partial and in-frame only. Of around 60,000 clones listed, approximately 90% were seen once; the top ten hold around 5%. The source material was peripheral blood, sampled on day 0 of AZD1222 vaccination. Source of these receptors: an adult in good health.

The V call is TRBV2, the J call TRBJ1-3, with D perhaps TRBD1 (6 bases). V lost 6 bases, J lost 3 bases, and 12 bases lay in between. The germline gives CDR1 SNHLY, CDR2 FYNNEI. CDR3 length: 14 residues. CDR3 residues: CASSDLGGGNTIYF. CDR3 coding DNA: TGTGCCAGCAGCGACTTAGGGGGTGGAAACACCATATATTTT. The whole variable domain, filled in from reference TRBV2 and TRBJ1-3, reads EPEVTQTPSHQVTQMGQEVILRCVPISNHLYFYWYRQILGQKVEFLVSFYNNEISEKSEIFDDQFSVERPDGSNFTLKIRSTKLEDSAMYFCASSDLGGGNTIYFGEGSWLTVV.

This clone was found once. The chain uses TRBV10-1 and TRBJ2-1; D is unresolved. The CDR3 runs 12 residues. V was shortened by 3 bases and J by 2 bases, with 2 bases between the two germline ends. Looked up from germline, CDR1 is WNHNN and CDR2 is SYGVQD (reference sequence). For the CDR3, the DNA is TGCGCCAGCAGTGACCCCTACAATGAGCAGTTCTTC. This codes for CASSDPYNEQFF.

Here the CDR3 reads CASSTGQGAKNTEAFF. The CDR3 nucleotides are TGTGCCAGCAGCACGGGACAGGGGGCCAAGAACACTGAAGCTTTCTTT. The V and J genes are TRBV5-4 and TRBJ1-1; 12 bases are a match to TRBD1. The CDR3 has 16 residues. The germline V gene encodes CDR1 SGHNT and CDR2 YYREEE (reference sequence). The J segment lost 1 base and the V segment lost 4 bases, leaving 5 bases of the junction unmatched.

The chain employs TRBV12-3 or TRBV12-4 and TRBJ2-5; 7 bases align to TRBD2. V was clipped by 6 bases and J by 5 bases; unmatched bases: 3. This CDR3 is built from 12 residues. The CDR3 DNA reads as TGTGCCAGCAGCGGACTAGGGGAGACCCAGTACTTC. Protein: CASSGLGETQYF.

The CDR3 coding sequence is TGTGCCAGCGGCGCGACAGGGGTTAATTCACCCCTCCACTTT. It translates to CASGATGVNSPLHF. This sequence joins TRBV2 and TRBJ1-6; 8 bases are a match to TRBD1. Trimming took 8 bases from V and 6 from J; bases not matched to a gene: 6. Germline lookup yields CDR1 SNHLY and CDR2 FYNNEI. This CDR3 is 14 amino acids long.